This record covers a single T cell receptor beta chain. When replicate PCRs were run on sorted subsets, they used 200 ng DNA, around 33,000 T cell genomes. Sequencing was performed with immunoSEQ multiplex PCR; in TCRdb, only in-frame clones are kept and a portion is missing. The table records approximately 700,000 clones, around 73% of them present only once. The data were obtained in a study of shared clonotypes between healthy human individuals. The germline gives CDR1 SGHAT, CDR2 FQNNGV. The CDR3 is made up of 16 amino acids. Deletions cut 5 bases from V and 5 bases from J, with 22 bases between. The chain uses TRBV11-2 and TRBJ2-7, with D perhaps matching TRBD1 or TRBD2 (6 bases each). Source material: memory CD4+ T cells sorted from blood. The sample's subset: CD45RA-negative fraction. This receptor was obtained from a woman aged 25-40 years in good health. This chain's CDR3 is CASSPRGLFNPDEQYF. The CDR3 DNA is TGTGCCAGCAGCCCCAGGGGACTTTTTAACCCGGACGAGCAGTACTTC.